The present T cell receptor beta chain was sequenced within a study of control samples from healthy donors and cancer patients. This table comes from immunoSEQ multiplex PCR, and its TCRdb copy is limited to in-frame clones, with some not included. This table holds around 90,000 clones, 85% to 90% found once. V lost 4 bases and J 0 bases, leaving 9 bases between the germline ends. CDR3 length: 14 amino acids. Germline CDR1 GTSNPN, CDR2 SVGIG (reference sequence). The TCR sequence derives from a woman between 40 and 50 years old in good health. This rearrangement joins TRBV30 to TRBJ2-2; D gene ambiguous. The specimen was blood. The CDR3 sequence: CAWMRKPNTGELFF. The CDR3 DNA sequence: TGTGCCTGGATGCGAAAACCGAACACCGGGGAGCTGTTTTTT.